A single sample gave rise to the 30 T cell receptor beta chains below, sequenced in a study of tumor-infiltrating lymphocytes in primary liver carcinoma. From 500 ng total RNA, TCR beta cDNA was generated with a primer in the constant region. Three rounds of nested multiplex PCR with slightly modified ARM-PCR produced TCR beta libraries. Each of the first two PCR rounds ran approximately 10 cycles with TRBV1-TRBV30 forward and C-beta reverse primers. TCRdb fed the multiplex PCR reads into MiXCR, producing one record per CDR3 protein. The table lists about 350,000 distinct CDR3 sequences, approximately 64% of them singletons, with approximately 5.9% in the top ten. The study extracted blood RNA from unsorted whole blood and also extracted germline DNA. Material: peripheral blood. The receptors shown here come from a man aged 40-49 years with primary liver carcinoma and hepatitis B virus infection.

Turning to this clonotype: An end of the junction differs from the germline gene, which may be a read error. The V and J genes are TRBV11-2 and TRBJ2-1; possible D gene TRBD2, 6 bases. Germline V gene sequence: CDR1 SGHAT, CDR2 FQNNGV. The CDR3 spans 21 residues. CDR3 loop: CASSPSGLTVRVGSSYNEQFF. The CDR3 nucleotides are TGTGCCAGCAGCCCATCAGGACTAACGGTTAGGGTGGGGTCCTCCTACAACGAGCAGTTCTTC. The variable domain in full, completed from reference TRBV11-2 and TRBJ2-1, reads EAGVAQSPRYKIIEKRQSVAFWCNPISGHATLYWYQQILGQGPKLLIQFQNNGVVDDSQLPKDRFSAERLKGVDSTLKIQPAKLEDSAVYLCASSPSGLTVRVGSSYNEQFFGPGTRLTVL.

Concerning this clonotype: Germline and junction disagree at one end, which may indicate a read error. The chain employs TRBV28 and TRBJ1-1, with a weak D call TRBD1 (5 bases). CDR1 is MDHEN and CDR2 is SYDVKM in the germline V gene. There are 14 residues in the CDR3. CDR3 nucleotides: TGTCCCAGCAGTAAGGGAGGGGTGAACACTGAAGCTTTCTTT. Its translation is CPSSKGGVNTEAFF.

As to this clonotype: A read error is possible here, since a much larger clone lies one base away. This chain joins TRBV6-1 and TRBJ2-3; TRBD2 matches at 8 bases. CDR1 and CDR2 (germline): MNHNS, SASEGT. The CDR3 totals 13 residues. The CDR3 DNA follows: TGTGTCTCGGGAGGGGCTAGCACAGATACGCAGTATTTT. The encoded protein is CVSGGASTDTQYF.

This clonotype has only one observation. A read error may be the cause here, since a much bigger clone is one base away. The gene calls are TRBV12-3 or TRBV12-4 and TRBJ2-3; possibly TRBD2 for D (5 bases). The CDR3 consists of 15 residues. CDR3 in amino acids: CASSLGLPSTYTQYF. The CDR3 DNA sequence: TGTGCCAGCAGTTTAGGACTTCCTAGCACATATACGCAGTATTTT.

Worth noting for this clonotype: A read error may account for a junction end that differs from germline. V usage is TRBV28 and J usage is TRBJ1-2, with D hard to call. In germline, CDR1 is MDHEN, CDR2 SYDVKM. The CDR3 spans 15 residues. The DNA of the CDR3 is TGTGCCTGCAGTTTAACCACCCCAAGGTGGTATGGCTACACCTTC. Its translation is CACSLTTPRWYGYTF.

This clonotype occurred a few times. Possible read error: a much larger clone is one base away. The chain has TRBV29-1 and TRBJ2-3, with D possibly being TRBD1 (5 bases). The CDR3 is 16 residues long. V shed 2 bases and J shed 8 bases, with 23 bases lying between them. Germline V gene data show CDR1 as SQVTM and CDR2 as ANQGSEA. This CDR3 is CSVEQGRVHSPGTQYF. The CDR3, as DNA: TGCAGCGTTGAACAGGGTAGGGTACACAGCCCAGGTACGCAGTATTTT.

This clonotype was picked up many times. CDR3 protein: CASSPLPRAEETQYF. The CDR3 nucleotides read TGTGCCAGCAGCCCCCTTCCAAGGGCTGAAGAGACCCAGTACTTC. The chain employs TRBV11-2 and TRBJ2-5; no definite D call. The V and J ends lost 5 bases and 3 bases respectively, with 16 bases between them. CDR3 length equals 15 residues. The germline CDR1 and CDR2 sequences are SGHAT and FQNNGV.

The chain links TRBV19 to TRBJ1-5, with no clear D. Germline CDR1 is LNHDA and CDR2 is SQIVND (reference sequence). The CDR3 consists of 16 residues. Trimming pared 9 bases from V and 7 bases from J, leaving 25 bases between. CDR3 sequence reads: CARPETGWEREQPQHF. The CDR3 nucleotides read TGTGCCAGACCCGAGACGGGATGGGAAAGAGAACAGCCCCAGCATTTT.

V and J are TRBV11-2 and TRBJ2-7; D not certain. The CDR3 loop spans 14 amino acids. Germline lookup yields CDR1 SGHAT and CDR2 FQNNGV. CDR3 coding DNA: TGTATCAGCAGCTTAATGGACGGAACCTACGAGCAGTACTTC. It is translated as CISSLMDGTYEQYF. Full variable domain (remainder filled in from reference TRBV11-2 and TRBJ2-7): EAGVAQSPRYKIIEKRQSVAFWCNPISGHATLYWYQQILGQGPKLLIQFQNNGVVDDSQLPKDRFSAERLKGVDSTLKIQPAKLEDSAVYLCISSLMDGTYEQYFGPGTRLTVT.

A word on this clonotype: The junction and the germline gene differ at one end; a read error may be behind it. The J gene is TRBJ2-7, the V gene TRBV6-5; D not certain. Per germline, CDR1 MNHEY and CDR2 SVGAGI. The CDR3 contains 13 residues. The CDR3 coding sequence is TGTGTCAGCAGTTACTCGACGGGTTACGGGCAGTACTTC. Translating gives CVSSYSTGYGQYF.

The chain combines TRBV12-3 or TRBV12-4 with TRBJ1-1; 8 positions match TRBD1. The V and J ends lost 3 bases and 3 bases, in that order; junction bases with no gene match: 6. This CDR3 has 15 amino acids. CDR3 protein: CASSLTGAEDTEAFF. CDR3 in DNA: TGTGCCAGCAGTTTGACAGGGGCCGAGGACACTGAAGCTTTCTTT.

Points on this clonotype: The junction departs from the called germline gene at one end, perhaps through a read error. The rearrangement uses TRBV11-2 and TRBJ2-1; D is unresolved. This CDR3 comprises 15 residues. Per germline, CDR1 SGHAT and CDR2 FQNNGV. CDR3 loop: CDSSPTRLSYNEQFF. The CDR3 DNA is TGTGACAGCAGCCCAACACGGCTCTCCTACAATGAGCAGTTCTTC. The full variable domain, its missing parts supplied by reference TRBV11-2 and TRBJ2-1, is EAGVAQSPRYKIIEKRQSVAFWCNPISGHATLYWYQQILGQGPKLLIQFQNNGVVDDSQLPKDRFSAERLKGVDSTLKIQPAKLEDSAVYLCDSSPTRLSYNEQFFGPGTRLTVL.

This clonotype appeared a few times. In nucleotides, the CDR3 is TGTGCCAGCAGCCCTTCGAGGACTAGCGCATACAATGAGCAGTTCTTC. Protein product: CASSPSRTSAYNEQFF. This chain uses TRBV11-2 with TRBJ2-1, with 9 bases lining up with TRBD2. Germline V CDR1 and CDR2: SGHAT, FQNNGV. This CDR3 is built from 16 residues. V trimming: 5 bases; J trimming: 4 bases; junction bases outside the gene matches: 9.

Many counts were recorded for this clonotype. V usage is TRBV5-6 and J usage is TRBJ1-2; D is unclear. There are 15 residues in the CDR3. V lost 0 bases and J lost 0, with 9 bases in between. The V gene's germline CDR1 is SGHDT and CDR2 YYEEEE. The CDR3 bases are TGTGCCAGCAGCTTGGTCCCCGAGTCTAACTATGGCTACACCTTC. Translating gives CASSLVPESNYGYTF.

The V gene is TRBV11-2, the J gene TRBJ2-5, with 9 positions matching TRBD2. Losses at the gene ends were 2 bases for V and 1 base for J; bases not matched to a gene: 2. Per the germline V gene, CDR1 is SGHAT and CDR2 is FQNNGV. This CDR3 is 15 amino acids long. CDR3 loop: CASSLLAGLQETQYF. CDR3 DNA: TGTGCCAGCAGCTTACTAGCGGGGCTCCAAGAGACCCAGTACTTC.

Of note for this clonotype: A much more abundant neighbour one base away suggests this may be a read error. This chain links TRBV6-2 or TRBV6-3 with TRBJ2-1; D not resolved. Germline V gene sequence: CDR1 MNHEY, CDR2 SVGEGT. V lost 6 bases and J lost 5, with 20 bases in between. CDR3 length equals 16 residues. CDR3 bases: TGTGCCAGCAGCTACCCAGTGGGCGTGGCCCACAATGAGCAGTTCTTC. As protein: CASSYPVGVAHNEQFF.

Turning to this clonotype: The germline gene is not matched at one end of the junction; a read error may be the cause. The V call is TRBV6-6, the J call TRBJ1-5, with D possibly being TRBD1 (5 bases). CDR3 size: 14 residues. The germline V gene encodes CDR1 MNHNY and CDR2 SVGAGI (reference sequence). The CDR3 loop reads CGSSFREYGQSQHF. The CDR3 region has the DNA TGTGGCAGCAGTTTCAGGGAGTATGGTCAGTCCCAGCATTTT.

Concerning this clonotype itself: A much larger clone sits a single nucleotide away, making a read error possible. The chain carries TRBV4-1 and TRBJ1-2, with 9 bases aligning to TRBD1. CDR3 length: 15 amino acids. V shed 3 bases and J 4 bases; nucleotides not matched to a gene: 6. Germline V gene data show CDR1 as MGHRA and CDR2 as YSYEKL. The CDR3 loop reads CASSQAPGQGYGYTF. CDR3 DNA sequence: TGCGCCAGCAGCCAGGCACCGGGACAGGGCTATGGCTACACCTTC.

This clonotype was picked up many times. The chain combines TRBV6-1 with TRBJ2-5; 13 nucleotides align to TRBD2. CDR1 and CDR2 (germline): MNHNS, SASEGT. V gave up 7 bases and J gave up 5 bases; unmatched junction bases: 16. The CDR3 contains 18 residues. The CDR3 DNA sequence: TGTGCCAGCAAGGGCTTTGAAGGACTAGCGGGAGCAAGCGAGACCCAGTACTTC. The encoded protein is CASKGFEGLAGASETQYF.

V is TRBV10-2 and J is TRBJ2-2, with D hard to call. In germline, CDR1 is WSHSY, CDR2 SAAADI. The CDR3 sequence is 15 residues long. The V end lost 2 bases, the J end lost 1 base, and 8 bases lay between the germline ends. The CDR3 nucleotides are TGCGCCAGCAGTGAGCCGCAGTGGAACACCGGGGAGCTGTTTTTT. This translates into CASSEPQWNTGELFF.

The chain has TRBV6-2 or TRBV6-3 and TRBJ2-2, with 7 bases fitting TRBD2. Germline CDR1 reads MNHEY; CDR2 reads SVGEGT. V lost 4 bases, J lost 7 bases, and 12 bases stayed unmatched. CDR3 size: 16 residues. The CDR3, as DNA: TGTGCCAGCAGTTTTTCGAGGATGGCGGGAGTCGGGGAGCTGTTTTTT. Translated, it gives CASSFSRMAGVGELFF.

The rearrangement joins TRBV11-2 to TRBJ2-3, with a possible D match to TRBD1 (7 bases). Trimming shortened V by 5 bases and J by 6 bases, and 21 bases separated the two germline ends. This CDR3 has 16 amino acids. Germline V lookup: CDR1 SGHAT, CDR2 FQNNGV. CDR3 DNA: TGTGCCAGCAGCATATATGGTCAGGAGGGGGCGGATACGCAGTATTTT. It specifies CASSIYGQEGADTQYF.

V gene TRBV5-4 combines with J gene TRBJ2-7; D is unresolved. Between the trimmed V and J ends, which lost 4 bases and 7 bases, there was a span of 18 bases. The CDR3 is 14 amino acids. CDR1 SGHNT and CDR2 YYREEE come from the germline V gene (reference sequence). The CDR3 DNA is TGTGCCAGCAGCCCGGAGCTCAACCCCAGGGAGCAGTACTTC. Translated: CASSPELNPREQYF.

About this clonotype itself: A much larger clone differs by one base, so this may be a read error. The CDR3 spells CASSEARGNTGELLF. In nucleotides, the CDR3 is TGTGCCAGCAGTGAAGCTCGAGGGAACACCGGGGAGCTGTTATTT. The chain couples TRBV6-1 to TRBJ2-2; D perhaps matches TRBD2 (5 bases). This CDR3 region has 15 residues. Looked up from germline, CDR1 is MNHNS and CDR2 is SASEGT.

With regard to this clonotype: The final CDR3 position lacks the conserved phenylalanine or tryptophan, pointing to a likely read error. CDR3 nucleotides: TGTGCCAGCAGCTTAGGCGGGGAGGGGGACAAGCAGTACTCC. Amino acid sequence: CASSLGGEGDKQYS. The V call is TRBV11-1, the J call TRBJ2-7, with D perhaps matching TRBD2 (7 bases). Germline lookup yields CDR1 SGHAT and CDR2 FQDESV (reference sequence). This CDR3 comprises 14 residues. Trimming pared 1 base from V and 8 bases from J, leaving 15 bases between.

On this clonotype itself: This could be a read error, since a much larger clone is one nucleotide away. J is TRBJ2-7 and V is TRBV5-1; D unclear. V was cut by 4 bases and J by 5 bases, with 19 bases left in between. This CDR3 spans 15 amino acids. Germline V CDR1 and CDR2: SGHRS, YFSETQ. Written as DNA, the CDR3 is TGCGCCAGCAGCCCTCCTGCGTCGGGCCAGCACGAGCAGTACTTC. It yields the protein CASSPPASGQHEQYF.

This clonotype was observed a handful of times. The chain couples TRBV7-9 to TRBJ2-7; 9 bases fit TRBD1. Per germline, CDR1 SEHNR and CDR2 FQNEAQ (reference sequence). V shed 5 bases and J 3 bases; nucleotides not matched to a gene: 11. This CDR3 is 16 amino acids long. For the CDR3, the DNA is TGTGCCAGCAGCCCTAAAACCGGGACAGGGTACTACGAGCAGTACTTC. This sequence encodes CASSPKTGTGYYEQYF.

Regarding this clonotype: A junction boundary mismatches the germline segment, possibly from a read error. J is TRBJ2-1 and V is TRBV12-3 or TRBV12-4; D gene unclear. CDR3 length: 16 residues. CDR3 nucleotides: TGTGCCAGCATTTTTGGGAATGGAAGTTCCTACGATGAGCAGTTCTTC. Its translation is CASIFGNGSSYDEQFF.

Worth noting for this clonotype: It may be a read error: a sequence one base away is much more abundant. The J gene is TRBJ2-7, the V gene TRBV6-1; D gene ambiguous. The CDR3 contains 13 residues. CDR1 and CDR2 (germline): MNHNS, SASEGT. The CDR3 DNA is TGTACCAGCAGTGAAAGGGTTACTACTGAGCAGTACTTC. This codes for CTSSERVTTEQYF.

As to this clonotype: Just one base apart from a much larger clone, this may be a read error. This chain joins TRBV6-5 and TRBJ1-1, with D perhaps TRBD1 (6 bases). From germline, CDR1 is MNHEY and CDR2 SVGAGI. The CDR3 has 13 residues. The DNA of the CDR3 is TGTGCCACCAGTTACGAGCAGGGGATAGGAGCTTTCTTT. The encoded protein is CATSYEQGIGAFF.